These 26 T cell receptor beta chains share one sample of origin, sequenced in a study of low-dose radiotherapy and immunotherapy resistance in tumors. Time point specified: before trial treatment. Alpha- and beta-chain coverage of first-strand cDNA came from TRAV- and TRBV-specific primers. Both a constant-region primer and a V-primer adapter served to amplify TCRs across 15 to 25 PCR cycles. TCRdb redid the calling of the reads with MiXCR, one entry per CDR3 protein. There are tens of thousands of distinct CDR3 sequences in the sample; 20% to 25% occur only once, and approximately 5.3% lies in the top ten. This material consisted of PBMCs, taken before treatment. These receptors were obtained from a male donor with prostate cancer.

This clonotype was seen repeatedly, ten times or more. The chain has TRBV9 and TRBJ1-1, with D possibly matching TRBD1 (5 bases). The germline V gene encodes CDR1 SGDLS and CDR2 YYNGEE. Trimming took off 3 bases at V and 0 bases at J, with 9 bases between the two ends. The CDR3 spans 14 residues. In nucleotides, the CDR3 is TGTGCCAGCAGCGCAGGGCCGATGAACACTGAAGCTTTCTTT. As protein: CASSAGPMNTEAFF.

In this sample, this clonotype turned up many times. The chain has TRBV27 and TRBJ1-5; perhaps TRBD1 as D (5 bases). The V gene's germline CDR1 is MNHEY and CDR2 SMNVEV (reference sequence). V lost 7 bases and J lost 4, with 8 bases in between. The CDR3 totals 12 residues. This chain's CDR3 is CASKEGNQPQHF. The CDR3 DNA follows: TGTGCCAGCAAGGAGGGGAATCAGCCCCAGCATTTT.

There are many counts of this clonotype. The chain has TRBV28 and TRBJ2-4; D possibly corresponds to TRBD2 (7 bases). The germline CDR1 and CDR2 sequences are MDHEN and SYDVKM. This CDR3 is 15 amino acids long. V dropped 1 base and J dropped 6 bases, with 13 bases sitting between them. CDR3 in DNA: TGTGCCAGCAGTTTATTTGGGGGGGGCATAAACATTCAGTACTTC. This codes for CASSLFGGGINIQYF.

This clonotype appeared many times. The CDR3 nucleotides read TGCGCCAGCAGCCCGGACACCCTGAGCACTGAAGCTTTCTTT. It is translated as CASSPDTLSTEAFF. This chain joins TRBV5-1 and TRBJ1-1; TRBD1 is a possible D gene (5 bases). V lost 4 bases and J lost 4, with 14 bases in between. Germline CDR1 SGHRS, CDR2 YFSETQ. The length of the CDR3 is 14 residues.

The genes are TRBV28 and TRBJ2-1, with 13 positions matching TRBD2. Germline V lookup: CDR1 MDHEN, CDR2 SYDVKM. The trim removed 1 base at V and 4 bases at J, leaving 22 bases unmatched. The CDR3 spans 23 residues. The CDR3 reads CASSLSGTSGKGTGVWSYNEQFF. CDR3 sequence (DNA): TGTGCCAGCAGTTTATCCGGGACTAGCGGGAAAGGGACAGGAGTTTGGTCTTACAATGAGCAGTTCTTC.

This clonotype was detected ten times or more. The V gene is TRBV20-1, the J gene TRBJ1-5; 9 positions agree with TRBD1. The CDR3 consists of 15 residues. Germline CDR1 is DFQATT and CDR2 is SNEGSKA (reference sequence). The V segment lost 1 base and the J segment 4 bases; nucleotides outside the gene matches: 5. Here the CDR3 reads CSARAGTGSNQPQHF. CDR3 bases: TGCAGTGCTAGAGCGGGGACAGGGAGTAATCAGCCCCAGCATTTT.

Worth noting for this clonotype: Given a far larger clone just one base away, this is likely a sequencing read error. The chain carries TRBV6-8 and TRBJ1-2, with TRBD1 as a possible D gene (5 bases). Germline V gives CDR1 MNHGY, CDR2 SAAAGT. This CDR3 is built from 17 residues. The CDR3 sequence: CASAGEDIGGLRRGYAF. The CDR3 region has the DNA TGTGCCAGCGCTGGGGAGGACATTGGAGGACTGAGAAGGGGCTACGCCTTC.

This clonotype is a singleton in its sample. The chain joins TRBV4-2 to TRBJ2-2; 8 nucleotides match TRBD1. CDR1 is LGHNA and CDR2 is YNFKEQ in the germline V gene. The trim removed 1 base at V and 7 bases at J, leaving 5 bases unmatched. There are 15 residues in the CDR3. The CDR3 protein is CASSQVQGAFGELFF. CDR3 sequence (DNA): TGTGCCAGCAGCCAAGTCCAGGGGGCATTCGGGGAGCTGTTTTTT.

About this clonotype: It is likely a read error: a sequence one base away is far more abundant. Here the CDR3 reads CASSPAETGDLFF. The CDR3, as DNA: TGTGCCAGCAGCCCCGCAGAAACCGGGGATCTGTTTTTT. V is TRBV7-6 and J is TRBJ2-2, with D perhaps TRBD2 (5 bases). The CDR3 is 13 residues long. The V gene's germline CDR1 is SGHVS and CDR2 FNYEAQ.

The chain couples TRBV7-8 to TRBJ1-1; a weak D match, TRBD1 (5 bases). CDR3 size: 14 residues. CDR1 is SGHVS and CDR2 is FQNEAQ in the germline V gene. Trimming cost V 3 bases and J 3 bases, with 11 bases left between them. CDR3 region: CASSFGGGDTEAFF. Written as DNA, the CDR3 is TGTGCCAGCAGCTTTGGTGGGGGGGACACTGAAGCTTTCTTT.

This rearrangement joins TRBV5-1 to TRBJ2-7; 7 nucleotides align to TRBD2. The V segment lost 0 bases and the J segment 3 bases; nucleotides outside the gene matches: 12. CDR3 length: 17 residues. Germline CDR1 SGHRS, CDR2 YFSETQ. CDR3 DNA: TGCGCCAGCAGCTTGGCCGGTCTAGCGGCAGCATACTACGAGCAGTACTTC. Its protein is CASSLAGLAAAYYEQYF.

In this sample, this clonotype turned up many times. The chain has TRBV12-3 or TRBV12-4 and TRBJ2-3; 10 bases agree with TRBD2. Germline trimming cut 6 bases from V and 4 bases from J; bases unmatched to any gene: 4. CDR3 length equals 14 residues. In DNA form, the CDR3 reads TGTGCCAGCAGCCCCGGGACTAGCGCAGATACGCAGTATTTT. Its translation is CASSPGTSADTQYF.

This clonotype was recorded at least ten times. This chain connects TRBV29-1 to TRBJ1-1; 7 positions match TRBD1. Germline-derived CDR1 and CDR2 are SQVTM and ANQGSEA. V shed 5 bases, J shed 8 bases, and the junction held 2 bases outside the gene matches. This CDR3 spans 10 amino acids. The CDR3 loop is CSVRDSEAFF. CDR3 coding DNA: TGCAGCGTTCGGGACAGCGAAGCTTTCTTT.

This clonotype was recorded many times. The chain links TRBV6-1 to TRBJ1-5, with a possible D match to TRBD1 (6 bases). Germline assignment: CDR1 MNHNS and CDR2 SASEGT. V was trimmed by 4 bases and J by 1 base, leaving 11 bases between them. The CDR3 covers 15 residues. The CDR3: CASSVRQASNQPQHF. CDR3 DNA sequence: TGTGCCAGCAGTGTGAGACAGGCAAGCAATCAGCCCCAGCATTTT.

This clonotype was seen just once. The chain couples TRBV5-1 to TRBJ2-7; the D gene is possibly TRBD2 (5 bases). CDR1 is SGHRS, CDR2 YFSETQ, per germline. The CDR3 has 16 amino acids. Trimming took 0 bases from V and 5 from J, leaving 18 bases between them. Written as DNA, the CDR3 is TGCGCCAGCAGCTTGGATCCGGGAATCAGGTCGAACGAGCAGTACTTC. The encoded protein is CASSLDPGIRSNEQYF.

This clonotype appeared many times. The chain links TRBV29-1 to TRBJ2-7; D perhaps matches TRBD1 (6 bases). Looked up from germline, CDR1 is SQVTM and CDR2 is ANQGSEA. The V and J ends lost 6 bases and 2 bases respectively, with 8 bases between them. This CDR3 has 11 residues. DNA for the CDR3: TGCAGCGTGGGGGCGGCCTACGAGCAGTACTTC. Its translation: CSVGAAYEQYF.

J is TRBJ2-7 and V is TRBV7-9; TRBD1 is a possible D gene (6 bases). The V end was cut by 4 bases, the J end by 1 base, with 14 bases between. CDR1 is SEHNR and CDR2 is FQNEAQ in the germline V gene (reference sequence). CDR3 length equals 15 residues. CDR3 DNA sequence: TGTGCCAGCAGCTCGCGGCAGGGGCGGTCCTACGAGCAGTACTTC. It encodes CASSSRQGRSYEQYF.

This clonotype came up many times. The chain employs TRBV11-2 and TRBJ2-2, with 7 bases identical to TRBD1. Germline values: CDR1 SGHAT, CDR2 FQNNGV. The trim removed 3 bases at V and 2 bases at J, leaving 6 bases unmatched. There are 16 residues in the CDR3. In DNA form, the CDR3 reads TGTGCCAGCAGCTTTGCCAGGGGGAGTAACACCGGGGAGCTGTTTTTT. It translates to CASSFARGSNTGELFF.

This clonotype was seen many times. The V gene is TRBV5-1, the J gene TRBJ1-2; 7 bases are a match to TRBD1. Germline lookup yields CDR1 SGHRS and CDR2 YFSETQ. With V trimmed by 4 bases and J by 8 bases, 14 bases remained unmatched. The CDR3 runs 15 residues. This CDR3 reads CASSPQVGRGVGYTF. The CDR3 nucleotides are TGCGCCAGCAGCCCCCAGGTCGGCAGGGGGGTCGGCTACACCTTC.

This clonotype has a count of ten or more. The chain employs TRBV6-6 and TRBJ2-7, with D perhaps matching TRBD1 (6 bases). Germline V gene lookup returns CDR1 MNHNY and CDR2 SVGAGI (reference sequence). V was shortened by 0 bases and J by 6 bases, with 15 bases between the two germline ends. This CDR3 spans 15 amino acids. CDR3 DNA: TGTGCCAGCAGTTACTCGAGGGACATCACGGTCGAGCAGTACTTC. This encodes CASSYSRDITVEQYF.

Many counts were recorded for this clonotype. The CDR3 loop is CASSSSLELGGQYF. For the CDR3, the DNA is TGTGCCAGCAGCTCGTCGTTGGAGTTGGGCGGGCAGTACTTC. The rearrangement links TRBV7-8 to TRBJ2-7; no firm D call. The V gene lost 4 bases and the J gene lost 9 bases, with 19 bases spanning the gap. In germline, CDR1 is SGHVS, CDR2 FQNEAQ. This CDR3 has 14 amino acids.

A single count supports this clonotype. A much larger clone differs from this one at a single base, so this may be a read error. The rearrangement uses TRBV30 and TRBJ1-2; D not resolved. The CDR3 covers 17 residues. Germline CDR1 GTSNPN, CDR2 SVGIG (reference sequence). V lost 4 bases, J lost 0 bases, and 21 bases lay in between. CDR3 bases: TGTGCCTGGACCGCCCCCGGGCGCGATTTTCCTAACTATGGCTACACCTTC. This encodes CAWTAPGRDFPNYGYTF.

This clonotype showed up just a few times. The chain links TRBV5-6 to TRBJ2-1; 8 bases are a match to TRBD1. Germline V CDR1 and CDR2: SGHDT, YYEEEE. With V trimmed by 1 base and J by 8 bases, 8 bases remained unmatched. The CDR3 extends over 15 amino acids. The CDR3 loop reads CASSLIRGQADEQFF. Written as DNA, the CDR3 is TGTGCCAGCAGCTTGATCAGGGGGCAAGCTGATGAGCAGTTCTTC.

In its sample, this clonotype was seen many times. The chain links TRBV11-2 to TRBJ1-1; no firm D call. V was trimmed by 5 bases and J by 1 base, leaving 8 bases between them. This CDR3 comprises 13 residues. CDR1 and CDR2 from the germline V gene are SGHAT and FQNNGV. The CDR3 loop reads CASSNTANTEAFF. CDR3 bases: TGTGCCAGCAGCAATACAGCGAACACTGAAGCTTTCTTT.

This clonotype was picked up a small number of times. This may arise from a read error, as a much more abundant clone is one base away. CDR3 region: CASSELAGGPDMQYF. Written as DNA, the CDR3 is TGTGCCAGCAGTGAACTAGCGGGGGGGCCAGATATGCAGTATTTT. The V and J genes are TRBV6-1 and TRBJ2-3; TRBD2 agrees at 12 bases. This CDR3 contains 15 residues. Germline-derived CDR1 and CDR2 are MNHNS and SASEGT.

In its sample, this clonotype was seen many times. The rearrangement joins TRBV21-1 to TRBJ2-5; the D call in the table, TRBD2, was not verified against the DNA. TRBV21-1 is given as a pseudogene. This CDR3 is 17 amino acids long. The CDR3 DNA sequence: TGTGCCAGCAGCAGTACCGGGACTAGCGAGCTCCAAGAGACCCAGTACTTC. It is translated as CASSSTGTSELQETQYF.